The T cell receptor (beta chain) described here comes from a study of T cell repertoires in cytomegalovirus infection. Study-wide context: Peptides in the study included HLA-C-restricted and HLA-B-restricted CMV epitopes.

Study conclusions and caveats: The ex vivo response was dominated by HLA-C-restricted CMV-specific TCR beta clonotypes. Adding up the frequency of public TCR beta families identified people who carried CMV plus the relevant HLA.

TCRdb re-called the reads through MiXCR, storing one row per CDR3 protein. The sample comprises approximately 590,000 distinct CDR3 sequences, about 40% of which are singletons, and more than 40% rests with the top ten. About this clonotype: Antigen specificity is unknown.

The sequencing used cultured PBMCs, collected from culture after CMV antigen stimulation. The TCR comes from a human donor in good health (CMV status not recorded). Some clones in this sample may be carry-over from other donors' samples.

The CDR3 spells CASSEALLDPNYGYTF. For the CDR3, the DNA is TGTGCCAGCAGTGAAGCGCTTCTGGACCCTAACTATGGCTACACCTTC. This rearrangement joins TRBV2 to TRBJ1-2, with unresolved D. Trimming stripped 0 bases from V and 0 bases from J, with 11 bases between. Germline V gene lookup returns CDR1 SNHLY and CDR2 FYNNEI. This CDR3 contains 16 residues. The variable domain in full, completed from reference TRBV2 and TRBJ1-2, reads EPEVTQTPSHQVTQMGQEVILRCVPISNHLYFYWYRQILGQKVEFLVSFYNNEISEKSEIFDDQFSVERPDGSNFTLKIRSTKLEDSAMYFCASSEALLDPNYGYTFGSGTRLTVV.